These T cell receptor beta chains were read from a single sample in a study of blood T cell repertoires in COVID-19. Method: immunoSEQ multiplex PCR; TCRdb's copy keeps in-frame clones and lacks some. The sample includes a few hundred thousand clones, roughly 87% of them seen just once. Specimen: peripheral blood. These receptors originate from a man aged 18 to 35 with active or convalescent COVID-19. CDR3s include the opening cysteine and the closing phenylalanine or tryptophan. A D gene is named only where the DNA matches it firmly. The size entry is marked missing in some rows and otherwise reads once, few, many or a size class.

len	d_gene	v_gene	j_gene	abundance	CDR3nt	CDR3aa
13	.	TRBV5-1	TRBJ2-3	.	TGCGCCAGCAGCTTGCAGAACACAGATACGCAGTATTTT	CASSLQNTDTQYF
16	.	TRBV7-2	TRBJ2-1	.	TGTGCCAGCAGCTTAGGGGCCTCCACCCTTTACAATGAGCAGTTCTTC	CASSLGASTLYNEQFF
16	.	TRBV28	TRBJ1-1	.	TGTGCCAGCAGTTTTTCGGGTTCTTGGGTGAACACTGAAGCTTTCTTT	CASSFSGSWVNTEAFF
15	TRBD1	TRBV9	TRBJ1-1	.	TGTGCCAGCAGACCGGGACAGGGGGCAAACACTGAAGCTTTCTTT	CASRPGQGANTEAFF
13	TRBD1	TRBV19	TRBJ1-2	.	TGTGCCAGTTCAGGGACAGCCTTCTATGGCTACACCTTC	CASSGTAFYGYTF
14	.	TRBV28	TRBJ2-7	.	TGTGCCAGCAGGGAACAGGGAACTCTATACGAGCAGTACTTC	CASREQGTLYEQYF
15	TRBD1	TRBV29-1	TRBJ2-6	.	TGCAGCGTTGGACAGGGAATGGCTGGGGCCAACGTCCTGACTTTC	CSVGQGMAGANVLTF
13	.	TRBV12-3/TRBV12-4	TRBJ1-1	.	TGTGCCAGCAGTTCCACAGGGACCACTGAAGCTTTCTTT	CASSSTGTTEAFF
13	.	TRBV12-3/TRBV12-4	TRBJ2-5	.	TGTGCCAGCAGTTTCACTAGCCAAGAGACCCAGTACTTC	CASSFTSQETQYF
13	TRBD1	TRBV7-9	TRBJ2-5	.	TGTGCCAGCAGCACAGGGGTTAGGGAGACCCAGTACTTC	CASSTGVRETQYF
15	.	TRBV7-7	TRBJ2-7	.	TGTGCCAGCAGCCTCATCCTCTCCAACCGGGGGGAGCAGTACTTC	CASSLILSNRGEQYF
13	TRBD1	TRBV19	TRBJ1-1	.	TGTGCCAGCACAGGGGGCGTGGACACTGAAGCTTTCTTT	CASTGGVDTEAFF
14	.	TRBV18	TRBJ1-5	.	TGTGCCAGCTCACCGGAGGGACGTTCGGAGCCCCAGCATTTT	CASSPEGRSEPQHF
18	.	TRBV4-1	TRBJ1-3	.	TGCGCCAGCAGCCATGCGGGGATCTCAAAAGGGTCTGGAAACACCATATATTTT	CASSHAGISKGSGNTIYF
15	.	TRBV19	TRBJ2-2	.	TGTGCCAGTAGTATCCCTCCGCTATCCACCGGGGAGCTGTTTTTT	CASSIPPLSTGELFF
12	.	TRBV6-5	TRBJ1-6	.	TGTGCCAGCAGCCGAGGGAATTCACCCCTCCACTTT	CASSRGNSPLHF
14	TRBD2	TRBV11-1	TRBJ2-7	.	TGTGCCAGCAGTCGAGCGGGGGGAAACTCCAAGCAGTACTTC	CASSRAGGNSKQYF
14	.	TRBV11-2	TRBJ2-5	.	TGTGCCAGCAGCCAAAGCGGGTACCAAGAGACCCAGTACTTC	CASSQSGYQETQYF
16	TRBD1	TRBV9	TRBJ2-2	.	TGTGCCAGCAGCTCACGCTGGACAGGGGTTACCGGGGAGCTGTTTTTT	CASSSRWTGVTGELFF
15	.	TRBV11-2	TRBJ2-2	.	TGTGCCAGCAGCTTAGATTGGGCAGGGTCCGGGGAGCTGTTTTTT	CASSLDWAGSGELFF
13	.	TRBV12-3/TRBV12-4	TRBJ2-7	.	TGTGCCAGCAGTTTATTCAGCTCCTACGAGCAGTACTTC	CASSLFSSYEQYF
12	TRBD2	TRBV10-3	TRBJ2-7	.	TGTGCCATCAGCGGGGGGTCCTACGAGCAGTACTTC	CAISGGSYEQYF
17	TRBD1	TRBV23-1	TRBJ1-6	.	TGCGCCAGCAGTCCCTCCGGGACAGGTTCCTATAATTCACCCCTCCACTTT	CASSPSGTGSYNSPLHF
17	.	TRBV3-1/TRBV3-2	TRBJ2-4	.	TGTGCCAGCAGCCAGGCTAACGGACACCTAGCCAAAAACATTCAGTACTTC	CASSQANGHLAKNIQYF
18	.	TRBV5-1	TRBJ2-2	.	TGCGCCAGCAGCTATCGACGGGCTAGCAGCCTTAGGACCGGGGAGCTGTTTTTT	CASSYRRASSLRTGELFF
13	.	TRBV7-3	TRBJ1-2	once	TGTGCCAGCAGACCGTCAGATAACTATGGCTACACCTTC	CASRPSDNYGYTF
14	TRBD1	TRBV15	TRBJ1-1	.	TGTGCCGCTAGCGGGACAGCTATGAACACTGAAGCTTTCTTT	CAASGTAMNTEAFF
15	.	TRBV18	TRBJ2-7	.	TGTGCCAGCTCACCAACGCAGGTGATTGCCTACGAGCAGTACTTC	CASSPTQVIAYEQYF
14	.	TRBV29-1	TRBJ2-1	once	TGCACCTCTAGGGACACCGGTTCCTACAATGAGCAGTTCTTC	CTSRDTGSYNEQFF
18	TRBD1	TRBV11-2	TRBJ2-2	.	TGTGCCAGCACCATTGGGGCCTGGGGACAGGGGGCGGGCGGGGAGCTGTTTTTT	CASTIGAWGQGAGGELFF
17	.	TRBV15	TRBJ1-4	.	TGTGCCACCAGCAGAGATCGTGTTGCAGCAACTAATGAAAAACTGTTTTTT	CATSRDRVAATNEKLFF
15	TRBD2	TRBV27	TRBJ2-7	few	TGTGCCAGCAGTGCGCCGGGACTAGCGGTCTACGAGCAGTACTTC	CASSAPGLAVYEQYF
17	TRBD2	TRBV4-3	TRBJ2-1	.	TGCGCCAGCAGCCAATGGACTAGCGGGGGGGCCCGGAATGAGCAGTTCTTC	CASSQWTSGGARNEQFF
12	.	TRBV28	TRBJ1-1	.	TGTGCCAGCAGTTCCATGAACACTGAAGCTTTCTTT	CASSSMNTEAFF
12	TRBD1	TRBV29-1	TRBJ2-1	.	TGCAGCGCTGCACAGGGGTCCAATGAGCAGTTCTTC	CSAAQGSNEQFF
16	TRBD1	TRBV29-1	TRBJ1-1	.	TGCAGCGTTGGGCCGAATACAGGGGGCTGGGGCACTGAAGCTTTCTTT	CSVGPNTGGWGTEAFF
15	.	TRBV2	TRBJ1-2	once	TGTGCCAGCACCCCACAGGGATCAGAAAACTATGGCTACACCTTC	CASTPQGSENYGYTF
20	.	TRBV21-1	TRBJ2-7	.	TGTGCCAGCAGCAAGCCTGGACAGGGCATCTCCCGAACCCCTTCCTACGAGCAGTACTTC	CASSKPGQGISRTPSYEQYF
14	TRBD1	TRBV27	TRBJ1-2	.	TGTGCCAGCAGCCCGACAGGGGGTTTGGGTGGCTACACCTTC	CASSPTGGLGGYTF